This is a list of T cell receptor beta chains from one sample in a study of blood T cell repertoires in COVID-19. Libraries were prepared by immunoSEQ multiplex PCR; TCRdb keeps only in-frame clonotypes and omits some of them. The profile covers fewer than 250,000 clones, with approximately 80% appearing a single time and roughly 12% taken by the ten largest. Specimen: peripheral blood. The receptors were sampled from a woman aged 45-65 years with acute or convalescent COVID-19. CDR3s include the opening cysteine and the closing phenylalanine or tryptophan. The D gene is left open where the match is weak. Rows may omit the clone size; those that give it use once, few, many or a size class.

NA | 16 | TRBJ2-7 | TRBV5-1 | NA | TGCGCCAGCAGCTCAGCACCGGGCAGGGACTCCCTACGGCAGTACTTC | CASSSAPGRDSLRQYF
TRBD1 | 17 | TRBJ2-3 | TRBV7-6 | NA | TGTGCCAGCAGCTTAGAACCGGGACAGGGCCGCGCAGATACGCAGTATTTT | CASSLEPGQGRADTQYF
TRBD2 | 16 | TRBJ2-1 | TRBV18 | NA | TGTGCCAGCTCACTCTACACTAGCGGGTTACTCAATGAGCAGTTCTTC | CASSLYTSGLLNEQFF
NA | 15 | TRBJ1-1 | TRBV6-5 | NA | TGTGCCAGTCCGGGGGGGAGGCCCATGAACACTGAAGCTTTCTTT | CASPGGRPMNTEAFF
TRBD2 | 17 | TRBJ2-1 | TRBV6-1 | NA | TGTGCCAGCAGTGAACGTACTAGCGGGGATAGGTACAATGAGCAGTTCTTC | CASSERTSGDRYNEQFF
NA | 13 | TRBJ2-7 | TRBV5-1 | NA | TGCGCCAGCAGCCCGAACAGGGAATACGAGCAGTACTTC | CASSPNREYEQYF
NA | 14 | TRBJ2-7 | TRBV6-1 | few | TGTGCCAGCAGTGAAGGGGGGAGGTCCTACGAGCAGTACTTC | CASSEGGRSYEQYF
TRBD2 | 16 | TRBJ2-1 | TRBV28 | few | TGTGCCAGCAGACTGAGAGGCAGCGGGAGGGCCTTTGAGCAGTTCTTC | CASRLRGSGRAFEQFF
NA | 10 | TRBJ2-7 | TRBV6-6 | NA | TGTGCCAGCAGTCAGGGGCAGCAGTACTTC | CASSQGQQYF
TRBD1 | 16 | TRBJ1-6 | TRBV19 | NA | TGTGCCTCCCGGGACAGAACTAGCTCCTATAATTCACCCCTCCACTTT | CASRDRTSSYNSPLHF
TRBD1 | 13 | TRBJ2-7 | TRBV5-1 | few | TGCGCCAGCAGCTTGACGACAGGGTACGAGCAGTACTTC | CASSLTTGYEQYF
NA | 14 | TRBJ1-4 | TRBV6-5 | NA | TGTGCCAGCAGCCTACGAGCCCCGCCCAAAAAACTGTTTTTT | CASSLRAPPKKLFF
NA | 14 | TRBJ2-2 | TRBV5-4 | NA | TGTGCCAGCAGCTCCGTCGGGTGGGCCGGGGAGCTGTTTTTT | CASSSVGWAGELFF
TRBD2 | 14 | TRBJ2-7 | TRBV5-1 | NA | TGCGCCAGCACCGATCTTAGCGGGTCCTACGAGCAGTACTTC | CASTDLSGSYEQYF
NA | 14 | TRBJ1-3 | TRBV3-1/TRBV3-2 | NA | TGTGCCAGCAGCCAAGATCCCAGGGGAAACACCATATATTTT | CASSQDPRGNTIYF